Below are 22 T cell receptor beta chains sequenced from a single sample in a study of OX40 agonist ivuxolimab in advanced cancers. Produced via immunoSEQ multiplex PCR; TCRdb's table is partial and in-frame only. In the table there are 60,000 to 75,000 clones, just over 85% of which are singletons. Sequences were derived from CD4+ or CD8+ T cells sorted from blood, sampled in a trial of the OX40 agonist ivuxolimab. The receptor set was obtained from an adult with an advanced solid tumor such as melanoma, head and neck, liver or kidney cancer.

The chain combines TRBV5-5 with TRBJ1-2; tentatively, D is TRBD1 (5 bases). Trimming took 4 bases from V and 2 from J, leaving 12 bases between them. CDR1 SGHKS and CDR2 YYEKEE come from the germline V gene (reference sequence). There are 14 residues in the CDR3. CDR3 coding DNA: TGTGCCAGCAGCCTAGGGACTCACAACTATGGCTACACCTTC. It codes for CASSLGTHNYGYTF.

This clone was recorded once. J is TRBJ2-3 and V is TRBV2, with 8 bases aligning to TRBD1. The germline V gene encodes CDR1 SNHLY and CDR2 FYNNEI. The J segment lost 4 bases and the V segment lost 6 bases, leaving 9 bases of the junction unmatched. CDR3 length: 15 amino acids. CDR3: CASRPRTGMADTQYF. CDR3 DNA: TGTGCCAGCAGACCAAGGACAGGGATGGCAGATACGCAGTATTTT. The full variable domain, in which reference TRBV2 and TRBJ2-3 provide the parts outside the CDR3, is EPEVTQTPSHQVTQMGQEVILRCVPISNHLYFYWYRQILGQKVEFLVSFYNNEISEKSEIFDDQFSVERPDGSNFTLKIRSTKLEDSAMYFCASRPRTGMADTQYFGPGTRLTVL.

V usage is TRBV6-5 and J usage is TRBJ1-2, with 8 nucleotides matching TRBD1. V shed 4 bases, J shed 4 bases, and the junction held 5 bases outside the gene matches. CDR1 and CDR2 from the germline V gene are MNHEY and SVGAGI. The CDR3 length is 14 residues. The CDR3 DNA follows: TGTGCCAGCAGTTCGGACAGGGTTGGCTATGGCTACACCTTC. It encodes CASSSDRVGYGYTF.

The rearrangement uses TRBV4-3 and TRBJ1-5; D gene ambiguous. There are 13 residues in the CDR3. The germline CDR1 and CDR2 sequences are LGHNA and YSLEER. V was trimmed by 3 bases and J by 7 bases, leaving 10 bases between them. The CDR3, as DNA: TGCGCCAGCAGCCAGTGGAGGAGGCAGCCCCAGCATTTT. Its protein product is CASSQWRRQPQHF.

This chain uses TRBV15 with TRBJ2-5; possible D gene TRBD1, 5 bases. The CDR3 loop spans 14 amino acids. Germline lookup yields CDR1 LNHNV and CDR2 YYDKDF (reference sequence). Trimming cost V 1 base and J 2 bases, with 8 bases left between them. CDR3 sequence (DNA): TGTGCCACCAGCAGAGGGCAGGGTCAAGAGACCCAGTACTTC. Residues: CATSRGQGQETQYF.

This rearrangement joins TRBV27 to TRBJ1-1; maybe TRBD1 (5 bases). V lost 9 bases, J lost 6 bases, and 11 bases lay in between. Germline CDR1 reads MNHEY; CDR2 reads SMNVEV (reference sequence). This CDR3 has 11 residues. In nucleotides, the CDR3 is TGTGCCAGTATGAGGGACGCTGAAGCTTTCTTT. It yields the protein CASMRDAEAFF.

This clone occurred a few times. CDR3 in amino acids: CASSKGQVDNQPQHF. For the CDR3, the DNA is TGTGCCAGTAGTAAGGGACAGGTGGACAATCAGCCCCAGCATTTT. The V call is TRBV19, the J call TRBJ1-5; 8 bases fit TRBD1. Trimming removed 4 bases from V and 3 bases from J; junction bases left unmatched: 5. The germline CDR1 and CDR2 sequences are LNHDA and SQIVND (reference sequence). The CDR3 covers 15 residues.

The CDR3 coding sequence is TGTGCCAGCAGCAGGGGACAGGGAGGTAGCTATGGCTACACCTTC. This translates into CASSRGQGGSYGYTF. The V call is TRBV4-2, the J call TRBJ1-2; 9 nucleotides agree with TRBD1. The CDR3 is 15 residues long. Per germline, CDR1 LGHNA and CDR2 YNFKEQ. V dropped 5 bases and J dropped 4; count of bases not matched to a gene: 8.

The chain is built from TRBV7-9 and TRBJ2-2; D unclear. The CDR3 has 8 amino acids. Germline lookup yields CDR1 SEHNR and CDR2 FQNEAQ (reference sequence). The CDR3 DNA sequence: TGTCTAACCGGGGAGCTGTTTTTT. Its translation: CLTGELFF.

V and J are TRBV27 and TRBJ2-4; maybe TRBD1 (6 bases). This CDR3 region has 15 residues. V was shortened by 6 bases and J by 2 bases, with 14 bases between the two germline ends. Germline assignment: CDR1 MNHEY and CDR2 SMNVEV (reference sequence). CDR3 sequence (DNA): TGTGCCAGCAGCAGAATAGGACAGTCCAAAAACATTCAGTACTTC. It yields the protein CASSRIGQSKNIQYF.

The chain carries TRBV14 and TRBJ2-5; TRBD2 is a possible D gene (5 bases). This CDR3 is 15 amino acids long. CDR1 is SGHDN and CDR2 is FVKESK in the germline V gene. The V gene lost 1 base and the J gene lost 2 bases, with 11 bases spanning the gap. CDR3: CASSQGGAWQETQYF. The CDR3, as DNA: TGTGCCAGCAGCCAAGGGGGAGCTTGGCAAGAGACCCAGTACTTC. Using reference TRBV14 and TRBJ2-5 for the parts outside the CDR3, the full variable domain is EAGVTQFPSHSVIEKGQTVTLRCDPISGHDNLYWYRRVMGKEIKFLLHFVKESKQDESGMPNNRFLAERTGGTYSTLKVQPAELEDSGVYFCASSQGGAWQETQYFGPGTRLLVL.

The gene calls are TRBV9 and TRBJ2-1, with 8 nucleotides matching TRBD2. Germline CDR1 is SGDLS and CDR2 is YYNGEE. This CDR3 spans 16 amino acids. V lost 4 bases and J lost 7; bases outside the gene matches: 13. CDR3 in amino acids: CASSPLPPGLGNEQFF. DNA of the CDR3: TGTGCCAGCAGCCCCCTACCTCCGGGACTAGGTAATGAGCAGTTCTTC.

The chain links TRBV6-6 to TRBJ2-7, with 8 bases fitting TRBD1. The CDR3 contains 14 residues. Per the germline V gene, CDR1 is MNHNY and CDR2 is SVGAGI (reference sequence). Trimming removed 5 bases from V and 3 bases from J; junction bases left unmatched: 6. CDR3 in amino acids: CASSRGTGNYEQYF. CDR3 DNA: TGTGCCAGCAGTCGAGGGACAGGAAACTACGAGCAGTACTTC.

The CDR3 region is CAIRYEQYF. DNA of the CDR3: TGCGCCATTCGCTACGAGCAGTACTTC. This chain links TRBV10-1 with TRBJ2-7, with D unclear. From germline, CDR1 is WNHNN and CDR2 SYGVQD (reference sequence). V lost 10 bases and J 3 bases, leaving 4 bases between the germline ends. The CDR3 length is 9 residues.

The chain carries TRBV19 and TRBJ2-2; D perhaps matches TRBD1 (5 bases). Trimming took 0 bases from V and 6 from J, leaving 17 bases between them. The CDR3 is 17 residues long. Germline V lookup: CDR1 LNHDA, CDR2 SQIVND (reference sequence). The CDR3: CASSIDGWGRRPGELFF. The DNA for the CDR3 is TGTGCCAGTAGTATAGATGGGTGGGGCCGGCGACCCGGGGAGCTGTTTTTT.

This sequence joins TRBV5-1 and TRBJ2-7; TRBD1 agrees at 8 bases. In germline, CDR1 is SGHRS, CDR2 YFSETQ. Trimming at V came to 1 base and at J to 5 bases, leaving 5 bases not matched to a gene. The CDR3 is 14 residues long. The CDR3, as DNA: TGCGCCAGCAGCTTGAGGACAGGGCGCGACGAGCAGTACTTC. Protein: CASSLRTGRDEQYF.

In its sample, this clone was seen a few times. The CDR3 DNA reads as TGCGCCAGCAGCCATTCCCCGGGGAGTGAAGCTTTCTTT. Encoded protein: CASSHSPGSEAFF. V gene TRBV4-3 combines with J gene TRBJ1-1; no definite D call. CDR3 length: 13 amino acids. Germline assignment: CDR1 LGHNA and CDR2 YSLEER. Trimming cost V 3 bases and J 7 bases, with 12 bases left between them.

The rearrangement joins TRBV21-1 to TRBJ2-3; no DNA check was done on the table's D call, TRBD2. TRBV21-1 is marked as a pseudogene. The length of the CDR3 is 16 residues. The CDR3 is CASSPYVTRATDTQYF. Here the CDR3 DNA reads TGTGCCAGCAGCCCCTACGTGACTAGGGCCACAGATACGCAGTATTTT.

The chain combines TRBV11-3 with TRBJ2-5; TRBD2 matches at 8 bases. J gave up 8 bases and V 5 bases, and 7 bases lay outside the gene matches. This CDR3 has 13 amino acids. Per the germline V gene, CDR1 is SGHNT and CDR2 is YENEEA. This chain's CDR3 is CASSPGLESTQYF. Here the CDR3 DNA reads TGTGCCAGCAGCCCGGGACTAGAGTCCACCCAGTACTTC. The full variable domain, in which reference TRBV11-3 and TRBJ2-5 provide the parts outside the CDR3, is EAGVVQSPRYKIIEKKQPVAFWCNPISGHNTLYWYLQNLGQGPELLIRYENEEAVDDSQLPKDRFSAERLKGVDSTLKIQPAELGDSAVYLCASSPGLESTQYFGPGTRLLVL.

The CDR3 nucleotides read TGTGCCAGCAGTCCGACAGGACAGAGCTATGGCTACACCTTC. As protein: CASSPTGQSYGYTF. The chain is built from TRBV27 and TRBJ1-2, with D tentatively TRBD1 (6 bases). V lost 5 bases, J lost 4 bases, and 14 bases lay in between. From germline, CDR1 is MNHEY and CDR2 SMNVEV (reference sequence). There are 14 residues in the CDR3.

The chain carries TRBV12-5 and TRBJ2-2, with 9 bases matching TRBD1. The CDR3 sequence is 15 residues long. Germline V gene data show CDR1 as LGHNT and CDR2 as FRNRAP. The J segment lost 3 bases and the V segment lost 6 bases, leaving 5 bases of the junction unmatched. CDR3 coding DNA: TGTGCTAGTGGGGCCGGGACAGGGTACACCGGGGAGCTGTTTTTT. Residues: CASGAGTGYTGELFF.

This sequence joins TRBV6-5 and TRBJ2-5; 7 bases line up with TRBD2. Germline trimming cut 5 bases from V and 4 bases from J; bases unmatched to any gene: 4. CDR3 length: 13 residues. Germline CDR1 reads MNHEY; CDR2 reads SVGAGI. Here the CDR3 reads CASSATGGETQYF. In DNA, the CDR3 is TGTGCCAGCAGTGCAACGGGGGGAGAGACCCAGTACTTC.